Below are 23 T cell receptor beta chains sequenced from a single sample in a study of cytomegalovirus exposure and HLA in healthy donors. PCR involved 60 Vbeta and 13 Jbeta primers. The data were produced by immunoSEQ multiplex PCR, yet TCRdb's version contains in-frame clones alone and is incomplete. The sample consists of fewer than 200,000 clones, around 73% of them appearing once. Sequencing was carried out using PBMCs. All receptors come from a man aged 60-69 years in good health and CMV-seronegative.

The chain recombines TRBV6-5 with TRBJ2-1; 9 bases line up with TRBD2. With V trimmed by 2 bases and J by 3 bases, 5 bases remained unmatched. The CDR3 has 16 residues. Germline-derived CDR1 and CDR2 are MNHEY and SVGAGI. For the CDR3, the DNA is TGTGCCAGCAGTTACGGACTAGCGAAAAACTACAATGAGCAGTTCTTC. This encodes CASSYGLAKNYNEQFF.

The V call is TRBV6-1, the J call TRBJ2-2; TRBD1 matches 11 bases. The trim removed 10 bases at V and 6 bases at J, leaving 4 bases unmatched. The length of the CDR3 is 13 residues. The germline V gene encodes CDR1 MNHNS and CDR2 SASEGT. The chain's CDR3 is CATKGQGAGELFF. CDR3 coding DNA: TGTGCCACCAAGGGACAGGGGGCCGGGGAGCTGTTTTTT.

The chain joins TRBV2 to TRBJ2-3; TRBD2 matches 8 bases. Germline V gene sequence: CDR1 SNHLY, CDR2 FYNNEI. Germline trimming cut 6 bases from V and 4 bases from J; bases unmatched to any gene: 12. The CDR3 is 16 residues long. CDR3 sequence (DNA): TGTGCCAGCAGCGCCCTGATCGCGGGGGGCGCAGATACGCAGTATTTT. It codes for CASSALIAGGADTQYF. Full variable domain (outside the CDR3, taken from reference TRBV2 and TRBJ2-3): EPEVTQTPSHQVTQMGQEVILRCVPISNHLYFYWYRQILGQKVEFLVSFYNNEISEKSEIFDDQFSVERPDGSNFTLKIRSTKLEDSAMYFCASSALIAGGADTQYFGPGTRLTVL.

This sequence joins TRBV27 and TRBJ2-7; the match to TRBD1 covers 9 bases. The CDR3 covers 14 residues. Germline CDR1 MNHEY, CDR2 SMNVEV (reference sequence). Trimming removed 6 bases from V and 0 bases from J; junction bases left unmatched: 3. The CDR3 protein is CASSRDRVSYEQYF. The CDR3, as DNA: TGTGCCAGCAGCCGGGACAGGGTCTCCTACGAGCAGTACTTC.

The chain couples TRBV5-1 to TRBJ2-2; D gene ambiguous. The CDR3 has 15 residues. V lost 3 bases to trimming and J lost 0 bases, with 9 bases between them. From germline, CDR1 is SGHRS and CDR2 YFSETQ. The CDR3 nucleotides read TGCGCCAGCAGCTCCGACATCGCGAACACCGGGGAGCTGTTTTTT. This sequence encodes CASSSDIANTGELFF.

The chain couples TRBV27 to TRBJ2-7; possible D gene TRBD1, 6 bases. The germline V gene has CDR1 MNHEY and CDR2 SMNVEV (reference sequence). The CDR3 extends over 14 amino acids. The germline V and J ends were trimmed by 10 bases and 3 bases, with 19 bases remaining between them. The CDR3 region has the DNA TGTGCCACCCCACCTAATCGGACAGACTACGAGCAGTACTTC. This codes for CATPPNRTDYEQYF.

In this sample, this clone turned up once. The genes are TRBV9 and TRBJ2-3; 15 bases are shared with TRBD2. V lost 5 bases to trimming and J lost 0 bases; unmatched junction nucleotides: 4. CDR1 and CDR2 (germline): SGDLS, YYNGEE. The CDR3 has 17 residues. CDR3 loop: CASRGLAGGHSTDTQYF. For the CDR3, the DNA is TGTGCCAGCAGGGGACTAGCGGGAGGCCATAGCACAGATACGCAGTATTTT.

The chain carries TRBV13 and TRBJ2-3; 11 bases agree with TRBD2. The ends lost 7 bases at V and 1 base at J; junction bases unmatched: 4. Germline V gene lookup returns CDR1 PRHDT and CDR2 FYEKMQ (reference sequence). The CDR3 runs to 15 residues. Written as DNA, the CDR3 is TGTGCCAGCAAACCGGGACTAGCGGGCACAGATACGCAGTATTTT. It specifies CASKPGLAGTDTQYF.

The genes are TRBV15 and TRBJ2-7; possible D gene TRBD1, 6 bases. V lost 0 bases and J lost 2, with 11 bases in between. CDR3 length: 15 amino acids. Looked up from germline, CDR1 is LNHNV and CDR2 is YYDKDF (reference sequence). Written as DNA, the CDR3 is TGTGCCACCAGCAGAGATCAGGGGCCCGCCTACGAGCAGTACTTC. This sequence encodes CATSRDQGPAYEQYF.

The genes are TRBV7-9 and TRBJ2-1; TRBD2 matches 12 bases. The CDR3 has 15 residues. The germline V gene encodes CDR1 SEHNR and CDR2 FQNEAQ (reference sequence). The J segment lost 8 bases and the V segment lost 2 bases, leaving 4 bases of the junction unmatched. CDR3 DNA sequence: TGTGCCAGCAGCTTACCTAGCGGGGGGGCAGATGAGCAGTTCTTC. Its protein is CASSLPSGGADEQFF. Looking up the rest from reference TRBV7-9 and TRBJ2-1 gives the full variable domain: DTGVSQNPRHKITKRGQNVTFRCDPISEHNRLYWYRQTLGQGPEFLTYFQNEAQLEKSRLLSDRFSAERPKGSFSTLEIQRTEQGDSAMYLCASSLPSGGADEQFFGPGTRLTVL.

This chain connects TRBV7-8 to TRBJ2-3, with TRBD2 matching 11 bases. The ends lost 6 bases at V and 1 base at J; junction bases unmatched: 6. Germline loops: CDR1 SGHVS, CDR2 FQNEAQ. This CDR3 has 16 amino acids. CDR3: CASRYRTSGRTDTQYF. CDR3 nucleotides: TGTGCCAGCAGATACAGGACTAGCGGGCGCACAGATACGCAGTATTTT.

The chain links TRBV18 to TRBJ1-2, with TRBD1 matching over 9 bases. Germline lookup yields CDR1 KGHSH and CDR2 LQKENI. This CDR3 has 14 residues. J was trimmed by 4 bases and V by 6 bases; bases with no gene match: 6. This CDR3 reads CASSSGQGGYGYTF. CDR3 sequence (DNA): TGTGCCAGCTCGTCGGGACAGGGCGGCTATGGCTACACCTTC. Using reference TRBV18 and TRBJ1-2 for the parts outside the CDR3, the full variable domain is NAGVMQNPRHLVRRRGQEARLRCSPMKGHSHVYWYRQLPEEGLKFMVYLQKENIIDESGMPKERFSAEFPKEGPSILRIQQVVRGDSAAYFCASSSGQGGYGYTFGSGTRLTVV.

To note about this clone: Other nucleotide sequences from this sample produce the same CDR3. The chain uses TRBV9 and TRBJ2-1, with 15 bases aligning to TRBD2. The germline gives CDR1 SGDLS, CDR2 YYNGEE. This CDR3 spans 15 amino acids. V lost 3 bases to trimming and J lost 7 bases; unmatched junction nucleotides: 2. For the CDR3, the DNA is TGTGCCAGCAGCGCCGGGACTAGCGGGAGGAATGAGCAGTTCTTC. It is translated as CASSAGTSGRNEQFF.

The gene calls are TRBV10-3 and TRBJ2-1, with D possibly matching TRBD2 (5 bases). The CDR3 covers 12 residues. Trimming cost V 4 bases and J 7 bases, with 8 bases left between them. CDR1 and CDR2 (germline): ENHRY, SYGVKD. CDR3: CAISVLDNEQFF. CDR3 nucleotides: TGTGCCATCAGTGTACTAGATAATGAGCAGTTCTTC.

The CDR3 DNA is TGTGCCAGCAGCGGCGAGGGGGGGTTAAGAGAGACCCAGTACTTC. It translates to CASSGEGGLRETQYF. The chain couples TRBV5-4 to TRBJ2-5, with TRBD2 as a possible D gene (7 bases). The CDR3 totals 15 residues. Germline CDR1 reads SGHNT; CDR2 reads YYREEE (reference sequence). V lost 4 bases and J lost 4, with 17 bases in between.

The rearrangement links TRBV11-2 to TRBJ2-1; 9 positions match TRBD1. Germline assignment: CDR1 SGHAT and CDR2 FQNNGV. With 2 bases clipped from V and 6 bases from J, the junction kept 11 bases outside the gene matches. The CDR3 is 17 residues long. Here the CDR3 reads CASSLYLPGQGSNEQFF. The CDR3 DNA reads TGTGCCAGCAGCTTATACCTTCCGGGACAGGGATCCAATGAGCAGTTCTTC.

This clone was seen a few times. The V and J genes are TRBV5-1 and TRBJ2-3; TRBD1 matches at 9 bases. The V segment lost 4 bases and the J segment 3 bases; nucleotides outside the gene matches: 9. The CDR3 is made up of 16 amino acids. Germline loops: CDR1 SGHRS, CDR2 YFSETQ. CDR3 sequence (DNA): TGCGCCAGCAGCCCACAGACAGGGGGTTTGACAGATACGCAGTATTTT. The encoded protein is CASSPQTGGLTDTQYF.

The rearrangement links TRBV13 to TRBJ1-1; weak D call: TRBD1 (5 bases). Trimming removed 5 bases from V and 1 base from J, with 8 bases in between. Per the germline V gene, CDR1 is PRHDT and CDR2 is FYEKMQ (reference sequence). The CDR3 contains 13 residues. The CDR3 region is CASSVQANTEAFF. DNA of the CDR3: TGTGCCAGCAGCGTACAGGCGAACACTGAAGCTTTCTTT.

A few counts support this clone. The chain employs TRBV10-3 and TRBJ2-3; maybe TRBD2 (5 bases). Looked up from germline, CDR1 is ENHRY and CDR2 is SYGVKD. The CDR3 is made up of 13 amino acids. With 7 bases removed from V and 6 bases from J, the gap between germline ends came to 14 bases. The CDR3 protein is CAITTDPGDTQYF. In nucleotides, the CDR3 is TGTGCCATCACAACCGACCCGGGGGATACGCAGTATTTT.

The chain links TRBV18 to TRBJ2-5, with 10 bases matching TRBD2. With the DNA end fitting TRBJ2-7 better, the J assignment may be wrong. This CDR3 comprises 15 residues. CDR1 KGHSH and CDR2 LQKENI come from the germline V gene. CDR3 protein: CASSPTSGDRYEQYF. For the CDR3, the DNA is TGTGCCAGCTCACCCACTAGCGGGGACCGCTACGAGCAGTACTTC.

This clone was counted a single time. The J gene is TRBJ2-7, the V gene TRBV7-2; maybe TRBD2 (6 bases). Germline CDR1 is SGHTA and CDR2 is FQGNSA. V was cut by 4 bases and J by 6 bases, with 10 bases left in between. This CDR3 has 12 amino acids. The DNA for the CDR3 is TGTGCCAGCAGCTGGGACTCGAGCGAGCAGTACTTC. Encoded protein: CASSWDSSEQYF.

This clone appeared a few times. The chain employs TRBV21-1 and TRBJ1-1; TRBD1, the table's D call, was not compared with the DNA. TRBV21-1 is labeled a pseudogene. This CDR3 is 15 amino acids long. The CDR3 DNA is TGTGCCAGCAGCTCACCGGGACATCCGAACACTGAAGCTTTCTTT. Translation gives CASSSPGHPNTEAFF.

The V call is TRBV18, the J call TRBJ2-5; D is possibly TRBD2 (6 bases). Germline V lookup: CDR1 KGHSH, CDR2 LQKENI. Trimming cost V 3 bases and J 7 bases, with 15 bases left between them. The CDR3 loop spans 14 amino acids. This chain's CDR3 is CASSPGGVLGTQYF. The CDR3 region has the DNA TGTGCCAGCTCACCTGGCGGGGTCCTGGGGACCCAGTACTTC. The variable domain in full, with the rest retrieved from reference TRBV18 and TRBJ2-5, is NAGVMQNPRHLVRRRGQEARLRCSPMKGHSHVYWYRQLPEEGLKFMVYLQKENIIDESGMPKERFSAEFPKEGPSILRIQQVVRGDSAAYFCASSPGGVLGTQYFGPGTRLLVL.